Shown below are 13 T cell receptor beta chains from a single sample sequenced in a study of breast tumors, draining lymph nodes, adjacent tissues. TCRdb ran MiXCR on the multiplex PCR reads and lists one entry per CDR3 protein. The sample has around 130,000 distinct CDR3 sequences; around 21% are singletons. Breast cancer patients provided tissue from their axillary draining lymph nodes. The sample taken for sequencing was axillary lymph node tissue. These receptors were obtained from a female donor with breast cancer. Some clones in this sample may be carry-over from other donors' samples.

Regarding this clonotype: A clone one base away is much larger, so this may be a read error. The chain has TRBV6-1 and TRBJ1-6; D remains ambiguous. The CDR3 consists of 13 residues. In germline, CDR1 is MNHNS, CDR2 SASEGT. The CDR3 bases are TGTGCCAGCAGCCCGGGCCGTAATTCACTCCTCCACTTT. It yields the protein CASSPGRNSLLHF.

The chain uses TRBV6-2 or TRBV6-3 and TRBJ1-5; D may be TRBD1 (5 bases). CDR1 is MNHEY, CDR2 SVGEGT, per germline. CDR3 length equals 15 residues. V was cut by 11 bases and J by 0 bases, with 17 bases left in between. CDR3 sequence: CAVGSGQLSNQPQHF. DNA for the CDR3: TGTGCCGTAGGGTCGGGGCAGCTTAGCAATCAGCCCCAGCATTTT.

Points on this clonotype: Given a much more abundant clone one base away, this may be a read error. J is TRBJ2-6 and V is TRBV12-3 or TRBV12-4; no firm D call. Deletions cut 6 bases from V and 1 base from J, with 7 bases between. There are 14 residues in the CDR3. The DNA of the CDR3 is TGTGCCAGCAGAAAGGCTTCTGGGGCCAACGTCCTGACTTTC. Translating it yields CASRKASGANVLTF.

This clonotype was observed at least ten times. The rearrangement joins TRBV28 to TRBJ2-7; D is unclear. Per the germline V gene, CDR1 is MDHEN and CDR2 is SYDVKM. Trimming removed 6 bases from V and 0 bases from J, with 12 bases in between. This CDR3 has 14 amino acids. CDR3: CASSRGASSYEQYF. The DNA of the CDR3 is TGTGCCAGCAGCCGCGGAGCAAGCTCCTACGAGCAGTACTTC.

This clonotype occurred many times. DNA for the CDR3: TGTGCCAGCAAGGGGGGGAGCTCCTACAATGAGCAGTTCTTC. Translated, it gives CASKGGSSYNEQFF. The V call is TRBV2, the J call TRBJ2-1; TRBD2 might be the D (7 bases). Trimming took off 7 bases at V and 0 bases at J, with 10 bases between the two ends. This CDR3 is built from 14 residues. Germline-derived CDR1 and CDR2 are SNHLY and FYNNEI. Using reference TRBV2 and TRBJ2-1 for the parts outside the CDR3, the full variable domain is EPEVTQTPSHQVTQMGQEVILRCVPISNHLYFYWYRQILGQKVEFLVSFYNNEISEKSEIFDDQFSVERPDGSNFTLKIRSTKLEDSAMYFCASKGGSSYNEQFFGPGTRLTVL.

This clonotype was found many times. The chain links TRBV30 to TRBJ2-7, with D perhaps matching TRBD1 (6 bases). Germline V gene data show CDR1 as GTSNPN and CDR2 as SVGIG (reference sequence). The CDR3 spans 11 residues. V was clipped by 1 base and J by 11 bases, with 12 bases between them. CDR3 sequence (DNA): TGTGCCTGGAGTGCAGGACAGACTAAGTACTTC. This translates into CAWSAGQTKYF.

This clonotype was recorded at least ten times. The chain joins TRBV20-1 to TRBJ1-5; 7 bases line up with TRBD1. Germline CDR1 DFQATT, CDR2 SNEGSKA (reference sequence). This CDR3 spans 13 amino acids. V lost 5 bases, J lost 7 bases, and 8 bases stayed unmatched. The CDR3 spells CSADTGAAQPQHF. CDR3 DNA: TGCAGTGCTGATACAGGGGCCGCCCAGCCCCAGCATTTT.

This clonotype appeared a few times. J is TRBJ2-4 and V is TRBV6-1; D gene unclear. Germline V gene data show CDR1 as MNHNS and CDR2 as SASEGT. The ends were cut back, 2 bases at V and 4 bases at J, with 12 bases in the middle. The CDR3 is made up of 15 amino acids. CDR3 nucleotide sequence: TGTGCCAGCAGTGAACTGGGGTCGGCTAAAAACATTCAGTACTTC. Amino acid sequence: CASSELGSAKNIQYF.

This clonotype was detected ten times or more. The rearrangement uses TRBV9 and TRBJ2-3, with a weak D call TRBD2 (6 bases). V was shortened by 0 bases and J by 4 bases, with 9 bases between the two germline ends. The CDR3 sequence is 14 residues long. CDR1 and CDR2 from the germline V gene are SGDLS and YYNGEE. This CDR3 is CASSVAGAPDTQYF. The CDR3 nucleotides read TGTGCCAGCAGCGTAGCGGGAGCCCCAGATACGCAGTATTTT.

This clonotype was recorded at least ten times. V usage is TRBV27 and J usage is TRBJ1-2, with D hard to call. CDR1 is MNHEY and CDR2 is SMNVEV in the germline V gene (reference sequence). Between the trimmed V and J ends, which lost 7 bases and 5 bases, there was a span of 14 bases. This CDR3 is 13 amino acids long. CDR3 sequence: CASTRGPEYGYTF. The CDR3 DNA reads TGTGCCAGCACCCGTGGTCCGGAATATGGCTACACCTTC.

On this clonotype itself: At one boundary the junction diverges from the germline segment, which might be a read error. This chain uses TRBV20-1 with TRBJ1-4; unclear D gene. The CDR3 sequence is 16 residues long. The germline CDR1 and CDR2 sequences are DFQATT and SNEGSKA (reference sequence). For the CDR3, the DNA is TGCAGTGCTTCACGGTCAGTCCTGCGTGGAGGTGAAGAACTGTTTTTT. Translated, it gives CSASRSVLRGGEELFF.

This clonotype has a count of ten or more. The chain couples TRBV2 to TRBJ1-3, with D possibly TRBD1 on 5 matching bases. This CDR3 is 15 amino acids long. From germline, CDR1 is SNHLY and CDR2 FYNNEI. V lost 1 base, J lost 0 bases, and 7 bases lay in between. The CDR3 nucleotides read TGTGCCAGCAGTGAAGGACAGTCCTCTGGAAACACCATATATTTT. It is translated as CASSEGQSSGNTIYF.

This clonotype was counted many times. The chain carries TRBV29-1 and TRBJ2-1; no clear D gene. Trimming removed 4 bases at V and 8 bases at J, with 6 bases between. From germline, CDR1 is SQVTM and CDR2 ANQGSEA. The CDR3 loop spans 10 amino acids. The CDR3 region has the DNA TGCAGCGTTGGAGAGGATGAGCAGTTCTTC. Translating gives CSVGEDEQFF.